The rows below give T cell receptor beta chains drawn from one sample of a study of cytomegalovirus exposure and HLA in healthy donors. The repertoire was sequenced with immunoSEQ multiplex PCR; TCRdb's copy has only in-frame clones and lacks some. The sample yields 180,000 or so clones, about 82% seen once. The sample consisted of PBMCs. Receptor source: a man aged 18 to 29 in good health and CMV-seronegative. Both conserved end residues are part of each CDR3.

>TRBV14
CASSPGVSRGEQFF
>TRBV28
CASRDSTGEGTEAFF
>TRBV19
CASSLQGGLGYTF
>TRBV5-1
CASSRRNGELFF
>TRBV7-3
CASSPLRDSNEQFF
>TRBV18
CASSPPGGRTDTQYF
>TRBV7-2
CASSLDNQGQSYEQYF
>TRBV18
CASSVGVNSPLHF
>TRBV7-8
CASSLETSGNYEQYF
>TRBV29-1
CSVRIAGQGAFF
>TRBV18
CASSQAVSTYEQYF
>TRBV7-8
CASTRASYEQYF
>TRBV5-1
CASSPMRAGETQYF
>TRBV6-5
CASSYSMGGGETQYF
>TRBV5-6
CASSLDQGETQYF